This TCR beta chain was sequenced in a study of blood T cell repertoires in COVID-19. Overall study: From the United States, Italy and Spain came samples of acute and convalescent COVID-19.

Which cohort a participant joined came from the clinical history participants gave. Assay: immunoSEQ multiplex PCR; the TCRdb copy retains only in-frame clones and omits some. This sample yields under 200,000 clones, of which 82% are seen a single time; roughly 5% belongs to the top ten. The V gene's germline CDR1 is MDHEN and CDR2 SYDVKM. Trimming shortened V by 3 bases and J by 0 bases, and 8 bases separated the two germline ends. This CDR3 contains 15 residues. This chain connects TRBV28 to TRBJ2-2; weak D call: TRBD1 (5 bases). The sample comprised PBMCs or T cells enriched from blood (not recorded which). The source is a woman aged 55-69 years with acute COVID-19. The CDR3 bases are TGTGCCAGCAGTTTCGCAGGGACGAACACCGGGGAGCTGTTTTTT. It yields the protein CASSFAGTNTGELFF.